This T cell receptor beta chain is drawn from a study of shared clonotypes between healthy human individuals. Study information: There were three CD4 naive, three CD4 memory, two CD8 naive and one CD8 memory plates per donor.

Only CD45RO-negative cells positively selected for CCR7 counted as naive CD8 cells, so terminally differentiated effector memory CD45RA+ cells were excluded. General study findings and limits: A reduction in generation probabilities was seen for non-shared clonotypes relative to those shared by all four donors. A handful of donors showed sharing of roughly 5% of naive CD4 clonotypes.

CDR3 length: 15 residues. Germline-derived CDR1 and CDR2 are ENHRY and SYGVKD. V was pared by 0 bases and J by 2 bases, with 10 bases between. This clone has just one count. What it binds is unknown. For sorted subsets, approximately 0.2 ug DNA per replicate equaled some 27,000 T cell genomes. The protocol was immunoSEQ multiplex PCR, while the TCRdb copy is restricted to in-frame clones and leaves out a portion. The table lists approximately 600,000 clones, around 95% of them singletons. The receptor's source is a woman aged 30 to 39 in good health. What was sequenced was naive CD8+ T cells sorted from blood. J is TRBJ1-2 and V is TRBV10-3; D is ambiguous. CDR3 DNA: TGTGCCATCAGTGAGTCGTTCAACGGAAACTATGGCTACACCTTC. Its translation: CAISESFNGNYGYTF.